One and the same sample provided the 31 T cell receptor beta chains below, sequenced in a study of T cells after posttransplantation cyclophosphamide (dated by TCRdb to the mid-2010s). Library method: the immunoSEQ multiplex PCR assay. Sourced from immuneACCESS, this table was stored by TCRdb with only in-frame sequences that have V and J called. A share of the clones is absent; for the studies checked, an unresolved V gene accounts for under half, and the remainder has no known explanation. In all, the sample holds about 52,000 clones, and about 82% of those were seen once. Of the sample, approximately 2.6% falls within the top ten clones. The specimen sequenced was PBMCs. All receptors derive from a man aged 30 to 45 with a blood cancer, CMV-positive, and with a related stem cell donor.

The V gene is TRBV18, the J gene TRBJ2-3; TRBD2 agrees at 8 bases. The germline V gene has CDR1 KGHSH and CDR2 LQKENI. The CDR3 consists of 14 residues. The ends lost 6 bases at V and 7 bases at J; junction bases unmatched: 9. CDR3 coding DNA: TGTGCCAGCTCCCAAGCGGGAGTCGTTAATACGCAGTATTTT. Translated: CASSQAGVVNTQYF.

The J gene is TRBJ2-1, the V gene TRBV7-2; D is possibly TRBD2 (6 bases). This CDR3 has 15 residues. V lost 5 bases to trimming and J lost 0 bases, with 11 bases between them. Germline V gene lookup returns CDR1 SGHTA and CDR2 FQGNSA. CDR3 amino acids: CASSPTRNSYNEQFF. DNA of the CDR3: TGTGCCAGCAGCCCGACTAGGAACTCCTACAATGAGCAGTTCTTC.

V usage is TRBV10-1 and J usage is TRBJ2-4, with D possibly being TRBD1 (5 bases). Germline lookup yields CDR1 WNHNN and CDR2 SYGVQD (reference sequence). The ends were cut back, 8 bases at V and 3 bases at J, with 14 bases in the middle. The CDR3 has 14 amino acids. The CDR3 protein is CASGHKMGKNIQYF. CDR3 coding DNA: TGCGCCAGCGGACATAAGATGGGCAAAAACATTCAGTACTTC.

The chain carries TRBV5-1 and TRBJ1-2; D perhaps matches TRBD1 (6 bases). Trimming stripped 3 bases from V and 3 bases from J, with 12 bases between. This CDR3 is 14 amino acids long. Germline assignment: CDR1 SGHRS and CDR2 YFSETQ. In DNA form, the CDR3 reads TGCGCCAGCAGCTCAGGGGTGAAAGACTATGGCTACACCTTC. It translates to CASSSGVKDYGYTF. Combining the CDR3 with reference TRBV5-1 and TRBJ1-2 gives the whole variable domain KAGVTQTPRYLIKTRGQQVTLSCSPISGHRSVSWYQQTPGQGLQFLFEYFSETQRNKGNFPGRFSGRQFSNSRSEMNVSTLELGDSALYLCASSSGVKDYGYTFGSGTRLTVV.

This chain uses TRBV5-1 with TRBJ2-7, with D possibly being TRBD2 (5 bases). The CDR3 is 14 residues long. Germline CDR1 and CDR2: SGHRS and YFSETQ. V lost 5 bases and J 0 bases, leaving 12 bases between the germline ends. The CDR3 DNA sequence: TGCGCCAGCAGTTTTGGGGAGAGCTCCTACGAGCAGTACTTC. Amino acid sequence: CASSFGESSYEQYF.

CDR3 sequence reads: CASRLPRELFF. CDR3 DNA: TGTGCAAGTCGCCTACCCAGGGAGCTGTTTTTT. The chain combines TRBV12-2 with TRBJ2-2; TRBD2, the D gene given by the table, was not confirmed from the DNA. TRBV12-2 is a pseudogene. The CDR3 has 11 residues.

CDR3 DNA: TGTGCCAGCAGCTTAGGGGCTCCGCCGGATACGCAGTATTTT. Its translation: CASSLGAPPDTQYF. The V and J genes are TRBV7-3 and TRBJ2-3, with a weak D call TRBD1 (5 bases). V lost 2 bases, J lost 6 bases, and 12 bases lay in between. Germline V gene data show CDR1 as SGHTA and CDR2 as FQGTGA. This CDR3 spans 14 amino acids.

This clone was observed a single time. The gene calls are TRBV5-1 and TRBJ2-7; 8 nucleotides line up with TRBD1. Unmatched junction bases numbered 5, after V lost 4 bases and J lost 2 bases. The length of the CDR3 is 14 residues. The germline V gene has CDR1 SGHRS and CDR2 YFSETQ. The CDR3 nucleotides are TGCGCCAGCAGCATAGGACAGGGCACCTACGAGCAGTACTTC. This gives the protein CASSIGQGTYEQYF.

The chain joins TRBV4-2 to TRBJ1-5; D is undetermined. The CDR3 is 17 amino acids. CDR1 LGHNA and CDR2 YNFKEQ come from the germline V gene. V gave up 4 bases and J gave up 0 bases, with 16 bases separating them. This chain's CDR3 is CASSPGLSLNSNQPQHF. CDR3 DNA sequence: TGTGCCAGCAGCCCTGGACTTTCCTTGAATAGCAATCAGCCCCAGCATTTT.

The V gene is TRBV29-1, the J gene TRBJ1-1; D might be TRBD1 (6 bases). Germline values: CDR1 SQVTM, CDR2 ANQGSEA. CDR3 length: 15 amino acids. V was shortened by 4 bases and J by 1 base, with 16 bases between the two germline ends. As DNA, the CDR3 is TGCAGCGTTGTGGGAAGGACAGTTGGGAACACTGAAGCTTTCTTT. Protein: CSVVGRTVGNTEAFF.

The chain has TRBV15 and TRBJ1-2; possibly TRBD1 for D (5 bases). Per germline, CDR1 LNHNV and CDR2 YYDKDF (reference sequence). This CDR3 has 15 residues. Trimming removed 5 bases from V and 3 bases from J, with 16 bases in between. This CDR3 reads CATSRREGMDYGYTF. The DNA for the CDR3 is TGTGCCACCAGCCGCAGGGAGGGTATGGACTATGGCTACACCTTC.

This rearrangement joins TRBV9 to TRBJ1-4; D remains ambiguous. With 1 base removed from V and 7 bases from J, the gap between germline ends came to 8 bases. The CDR3 length is 13 residues. Germline V gives CDR1 SGDLS, CDR2 YYNGEE. The CDR3 DNA reads TGTGCCAGCAGCGTACAGCCGGGTGAAAAACTGTTTTTT. Encoded protein: CASSVQPGEKLFF.

The chain combines TRBV19 with TRBJ2-7; 8 bases map to TRBD2. Germline CDR1 and CDR2: LNHDA and SQIVND (reference sequence). Unmatched junction bases numbered 21, after V lost 11 bases and J lost 3 bases. The CDR3 is made up of 17 amino acids. CDR3 protein: CASETGLSGSGVYEQYF. The CDR3 DNA sequence: TGTGCCTCCGAGACCGGCTTGAGCGGGAGTGGGGTCTACGAGCAGTACTTC.

The rearrangement links TRBV30 to TRBJ1-2, with 7 bases fitting TRBD1. J gave up 6 bases and V 4 bases, and 5 bases lay outside the gene matches. CDR1 is GTSNPN, CDR2 SVGIG, per germline (reference sequence). There are 12 residues in the CDR3. This CDR3 is CAWNRGYDGYTF. The CDR3 DNA sequence: TGTGCCTGGAACAGGGGCTATGATGGCTACACCTTC.

This chain uses TRBV7-8 with TRBJ1-2, with D perhaps matching TRBD1 (6 bases). Between the trimmed V and J ends, which lost 1 base and 5 bases, there was a span of 8 bases. Germline assignment: CDR1 SGHVS and CDR2 FQNEAQ. This CDR3 has 13 amino acids. This CDR3 is CASSLDRVYGYTF. In nucleotides, the CDR3 is TGTGCCAGCAGCTTAGACAGGGTTTATGGCTACACCTTC.

The chain carries TRBV27 and TRBJ2-1, with 8 nucleotides matching TRBD2. CDR3 length equals 15 residues. Germline-derived CDR1 and CDR2 are MNHEY and SMNVEV (reference sequence). Trimming cost V 6 bases and J 4 bases; bases outside gene matches: 8. Here the CDR3 reads CASSFDSGGYNEQFF. As DNA, the CDR3 is TGTGCCAGCAGCTTCGACAGCGGGGGATACAATGAGCAGTTCTTC.

This sequence joins TRBV19 and TRBJ1-5, with a weak D call TRBD1 (5 bases). Germline CDR1 reads LNHDA; CDR2 reads SQIVND (reference sequence). This CDR3 has 16 residues. V gave up 3 bases and J gave up 1 base, with 13 bases separating them. As DNA, the CDR3 is TGTGCCAGTAGTATTCTCCCCCGGGGGAGCAATCAGCCCCAGCATTTT. It is translated as CASSILPRGSNQPQHF.

The chain combines TRBV6-6 with TRBJ2-2; possibly TRBD1 for D (6 bases). Per the germline V gene, CDR1 is MNHNY and CDR2 is SVGAGI (reference sequence). Trimming stripped 7 bases from V and 5 bases from J, with 14 bases between. The CDR3 is 14 residues long. The DNA of the CDR3 is TGTGCCAGCACCCTGACAGGAGCAACCGGGGAGCTGTTTTTT. This encodes CASTLTGATGELFF.

The chain links TRBV18 to TRBJ1-2; D gene uncertain. V was trimmed by 2 bases and J by 6 bases, leaving 4 bases between them. The CDR3 is made up of 11 amino acids. Germline CDR1 KGHSH, CDR2 LQKENI. DNA for the CDR3: TGTGCCAGCTCACCAACAGATGGCTACACCTTC. Residues: CASSPTDGYTF. Full variable domain (rest looked up from reference TRBV18 and TRBJ1-2): NAGVMQNPRHLVRRRGQEARLRCSPMKGHSHVYWYRQLPEEGLKFMVYLQKENIIDESGMPKERFSAEFPKEGPSILRIQQVVRGDSAAYFCASSPTDGYTFGSGTRLTVV.

The chain is built from TRBV29-1 and TRBJ2-3; TRBD2 agrees at 11 bases. V lost 0 bases and J lost 6; bases outside the gene matches: 11. Germline values: CDR1 SQVTM, CDR2 ANQGSEA. The CDR3 runs to 17 residues. The CDR3 coding sequence is TGCAGCGTTGAAGACCGGAATAGCGGGAGGGGGTCGGATACGCAGTATTTT. Its translation is CSVEDRNSGRGSDTQYF.

The chain links TRBV4-1 to TRBJ2-3, with 8 nucleotides matching TRBD1. Trimming cost V 0 bases and J 2 bases; bases outside gene matches: 4. This CDR3 comprises 16 residues. The V gene's germline CDR1 is MGHRA and CDR2 YSYEKL. The CDR3 here is CASSQEDRGATDTQYF. The CDR3 DNA sequence: TGCGCCAGCAGCCAAGAAGACAGGGGCGCCACAGATACGCAGTATTTT.

J is TRBJ2-1 and V is TRBV11-1, with a tentative D call TRBD2 (5 bases). Trimming removed 4 bases at V and 4 bases at J, with 20 bases between. The germline V gene encodes CDR1 SGHAT and CDR2 FQDESV (reference sequence). The CDR3 covers 17 residues. CDR3 loop: CASSSPGKGGWYNEQFF. CDR3 in DNA: TGTGCCAGCAGCTCCCCTGGAAAGGGCGGGTGGTACAATGAGCAGTTCTTC.

V and J are TRBV5-1 and TRBJ2-1; possibly TRBD1 for D (6 bases). Germline values: CDR1 SGHRS, CDR2 YFSETQ. V dropped 5 bases and J dropped 0 bases, with 18 bases sitting between them. The CDR3 sequence is 17 residues long. This chain's CDR3 is CASRRTALSSSYNEQFF. The CDR3 nucleotides read TGCGCCAGCAGGAGGACAGCCCTATCGAGCTCCTACAATGAGCAGTTCTTC.

V and J are TRBV30 and TRBJ1-1; D is unresolved. This CDR3 spans 12 amino acids. V dropped 0 bases and J dropped 2 bases, with 4 bases sitting between them. Germline CDR1 GTSNPN, CDR2 SVGIG (reference sequence). This chain's CDR3 is CAWSVLNTEAFF. Here the CDR3 DNA reads TGTGCCTGGAGTGTACTTAACACTGAAGCTTTCTTT.

This chain uses TRBV10-2 with TRBJ2-1; TRBD2 matches 7 bases. The V gene's germline CDR1 is WSHSY and CDR2 SAAADI. The CDR3 extends over 15 amino acids. J was trimmed by 1 base and V by 7 bases; bases with no gene match: 7. The CDR3 DNA sequence: TGCGCCAGCACCGCGGCTAGCGGATCCTACAATGAGCAGTTCTTC. This translates into CASTAASGSYNEQFF.

The V call is TRBV5-4, the J call TRBJ2-5; tentatively, D is TRBD1 (5 bases). The CDR3 is made up of 15 amino acids. Trimming stripped 2 bases from V and 1 base from J, with 12 bases between. Germline CDR1 and CDR2: SGHNT and YYREEE (reference sequence). The DNA for the CDR3 is TGTGCCAGCAGCTTTGACAGTACCGTCCAAGAGACCCAGTACTTC. Amino acids: CASSFDSTVQETQYF.

The CDR3 loop reads CASSSLWDREDSDTQYF. In DNA form, the CDR3 reads TGTGCCAGCAGCTCCCTATGGGACAGGGAAGATTCAGATACGCAGTATTTT. The chain uses TRBV7-2 and TRBJ2-3; 9 nucleotides agree with TRBD1. Germline CDR1 reads SGHTA; CDR2 reads FQGNSA. The CDR3 runs to 17 residues. Trimming at V came to 4 bases and at J to 4 bases, leaving 12 bases not matched to a gene.

This chain uses TRBV25-1 with TRBJ2-7; 8 bases line up with TRBD2. This CDR3 spans 15 amino acids. After removal of 2 bases from V and 3 bases from J, the junction contained 6 bases not matched to a gene. Germline-derived CDR1 and CDR2 are MGHDK and SYGVNS. CDR3 protein: CASSENGRALYEQYF. As DNA, the CDR3 is TGTGCCAGCAGTGAAAACGGGAGGGCCCTCTACGAGCAGTACTTC.

This clone has just a few counts. CDR3 in amino acids: CASSLSGGRIYEQYF. The DNA of the CDR3 is TGTGCCAGCAGTTTATCGGGCGGGAGGATCTACGAGCAGTACTTC. The chain has TRBV27 and TRBJ2-7; 8 nucleotides match TRBD2. The V and J ends lost 0 bases and 3 bases, in that order; junction bases with no gene match: 4. The CDR3 is made up of 15 amino acids. The germline gives CDR1 MNHEY, CDR2 SMNVEV (reference sequence).

The chain joins TRBV11-1 to TRBJ2-7; D gene uncertain. The ends were cut back, 5 bases at V and 3 bases at J, with 8 bases in the middle. The CDR3 has 12 amino acids. The germline V gene has CDR1 SGHAT and CDR2 FQDESV (reference sequence). For the CDR3, the DNA is TGTGCCAGCAGCAAAAACAGCTACGAGCAGTACTTC. It is translated as CASSKNSYEQYF.

This clone was seen a few times. This sequence joins TRBV6-6 and TRBJ1-1; 8 bases align to TRBD1. V was pared by 7 bases and J by 3 bases, with 10 bases of the junction left unmatched. The CDR3 length is 15 residues. Per the germline V gene, CDR1 is MNHNY and CDR2 is SVGAGI (reference sequence). Here the CDR3 DNA reads TGTGCCAGCATTAAAGGACAGGGAGGAGACACTGAAGCTTTCTTT. It encodes CASIKGQGGDTEAFF.